These T cell receptor beta chains were read from a single sample in a study of cytomegalovirus exposure and HLA in healthy donors. This table comes from immunoSEQ multiplex PCR, and its TCRdb copy is limited to in-frame clones, with some not included. The sample includes over 100,000 clones, nearly 70% seen only once; the top ten take around 5.4%. The source material was PBMCs. The receptors were sampled from a woman between 70 and 85 years old in good health and CMV-seropositive. Both conserved end residues are trimmed from each CDR3.

TRBJ2-7,TRBV25-1,11,ASRQTGNYEQY
TRBJ2-5,TRBV7-2,14,ASSPTSGVSLETQY
TRBJ1-2,TRBV29-1,11,SVGGTSGYGYT
TRBJ1-4,TRBV14,11,ASSQVENEKLF
TRBJ2-7,TRBV6-5,9,ASSYLREQY
TRBJ1-4,TRBV6-5,14,ASSYSTGQGGEKLF
TRBJ2-5,TRBV19,16,ASSPRLQGAVGQETQY
TRBJ2-7,TRBV7-2,14,ASSLTLGGPSYEQY
TRBJ1-1,TRBV30,11,AWSEQPNTEAF
TRBJ2-2,TRBV30,13,AWSVTGIRTGELF
TRBJ1-2,TRBV2,13,ASSPPPVTNYGYT